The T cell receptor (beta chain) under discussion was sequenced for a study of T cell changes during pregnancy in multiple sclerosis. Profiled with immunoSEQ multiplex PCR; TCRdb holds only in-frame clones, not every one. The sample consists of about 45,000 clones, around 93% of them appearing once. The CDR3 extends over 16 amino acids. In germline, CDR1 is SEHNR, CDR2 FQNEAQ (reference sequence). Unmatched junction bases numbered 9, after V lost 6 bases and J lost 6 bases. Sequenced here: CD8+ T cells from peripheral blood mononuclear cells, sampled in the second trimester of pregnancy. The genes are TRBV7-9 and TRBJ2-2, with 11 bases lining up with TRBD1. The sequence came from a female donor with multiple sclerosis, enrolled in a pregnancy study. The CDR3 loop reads CASSSWTGGDSGELFF. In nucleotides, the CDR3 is TGTGCCAGCAGTTCATGGACAGGGGGCGACTCCGGGGAGCTGTTTTTT.